This TCR beta chain was found in a study of OX40 agonist ivuxolimab in advanced cancers. Notes on the study in general: There were, on average, more expanded clones in CD8+ T cells than in CD4+.

Germline CDR1 and CDR2: MGHDK and SYGVNS. CDR3 length: 15 residues. Trimming pared 5 bases from V and 2 bases from J, leaving 14 bases between. Method: immunoSEQ multiplex PCR; TCRdb's copy keeps in-frame clones and lacks some. The top ten hold around 2% of the sample, which has 75,000 to 100,000 clones, 65% to 90% seen once. In regard to this clone: Its target is unknown.

The chain recombines TRBV25-1 with TRBJ2-3, with a tentative D call TRBD1 (6 bases). The sequencing here drew on CD4+ or CD8+ T cells sorted from blood, taken in a trial of the OX40 agonist ivuxolimab. This TCR derives from an adult with an advanced solid tumor such as melanoma, head and neck, liver or kidney cancer. CDR3 nucleotide sequence: TGTGCCAGCAGTTACAACAGGGACCCCACAGATACGCAGTATTTT. This codes for CASSYNRDPTDTQYF.